This note documents a single T cell receptor (beta chain) sequence. Ten or more counts support this clonotype. The antigen this receptor binds is unknown. Base qualities were left out, and no much larger clone turns up one base away. Set within a cohort of healthcare workers in London, UK, this nested case-control study involved weekly PCR testing of nasopharyngeal swabs along with blood sampling. Healthcare workers were recruited between 23 and 31 March 2020, during the week of the UK lockdown, and were followed weekly for up to roughly 16 weeks. These data originate in a study of early T cells in non-severe SARS-CoV-2 infection listed by TCRdb under 2021. Regarding the complete study: Because TCR sequencing relied on bulk RNA taken from unsorted whole blood, pairing of alpha and beta chains was not possible.

The library was generated by 5' RACE. Sequencing used a NextSeq 500. The TCR library protocol attached unique molecular identifiers to individual cDNA molecules to correct for sequencing error and PCR bias. TCR alpha and beta chains were both sequenced, and the abundances of alpha and beta sequences in each sample were closely correlated with each other. As for the original processing: Decombinator V4 was used to perform V gene, J gene and CDR3 annotation of TCR sequences. Expanded TCRs were defined as changing significantly between any two time points under a Poisson model with p below 0.0001. Abundances of TCRs were expressed as counts per million after normalisation to the total number of TCRs sequenced in each sample. MAIT TCRs were defined by TRAV1-2 paired with TRAJ12, TRAJ20 or TRAJ33, and iNKT TCRs by TRAV10 paired with TRAJ18. VDJdb, accessed on 1 November 2021, was searched for TCRs annotated for CMV, EBV and SARS-CoV-2, and TCRs annotated for more than one antigen were excluded. TCRdb reprocessing: public reads trimmed at Q25 with fastp, clones called with MiXCR, in-frame beta chains kept. Rows with one shared CDR3 protein collapse into an entry with the most common genes and DNA. The V and J calls reflect TCRdb's pipeline rather than the authors' work. Present in this sample are tens of thousands of distinct CDR3 sequences, around 15% of which were seen just once. The ten largest account for 3.9% of the sample.

Counted from cysteine to phenylalanine, this CDR3 has 15 amino acids. The CDR3 DNA has 45 bases and is translated from base 1. Here V drops 4 bases and J drops 8 bases, and the junction holds 7 bases not matched to any gene. Reading the germline V gene gives CDR1 MGHRA and CDR2 YSYEKL. Study-wide findings and limitations: Matching against VDJdb was skewed toward anti-spike CD8 responses, likely underestimated virus-specific expansions, and missed private and CD4 specificities.

The starting material was whole blood, obtained at baseline. This sequence uses TRBV4-1 and TRBJ2-4; TRBD1 aligns with 11 central bases. The sequence derives from an adult who was a healthcare worker with PCR-confirmed SARS-CoV-2 infection or an uninfected control (not recorded which). The CDR3 has the sequence CASSPGQGATDIQYF. Here is the DNA: TGCGCCAGCAGCCCCGGACAGGGGGCAACAGACATTCAGTACTTC.